Listed here are 10 T cell receptor beta chains from one sample, sequenced in a study of blood T cell repertoires in COVID-19. Profiling relied on immunoSEQ multiplex PCR, and the TCRdb table lists in-frame clones only, not all of them. The sample yields over 250,000 clones, 70% to 90% seen once. Sequenced sample: peripheral blood. These receptors were obtained from a woman aged 40 to 55 who had recovered from COVID-19.

The chain has TRBV4-3 and TRBJ2-5; weak D call: TRBD1 (6 bases). CDR3 length: 15 residues. V was pared by 6 bases and J by 6 bases, with 20 bases between. Per the germline V gene, CDR1 is LGHNA and CDR2 is YSLEER. The CDR3 DNA sequence: TGCGCCAGCAGTAGCTACAGGGTACTGGGGAAGACCCAGTACTTC. Translation gives CASSSYRVLGKTQYF.

In its sample, this clone was seen once. CDR3: CAWTPPDRANYGYTF. The CDR3 nucleotides read TGTGCCTGGACCCCCCCGGACAGGGCAAACTATGGCTACACCTTC. The chain employs TRBV30 and TRBJ1-2, with 8 positions matching TRBD1. The CDR3 spans 15 residues. Germline values: CDR1 GTSNPN, CDR2 SVGIG (reference sequence). The V segment lost 4 bases and the J segment 2 bases; nucleotides outside the gene matches: 9.

This chain joins TRBV3-1 (or the pseudogene TRBV3-2) and TRBJ1-1; no clear D. The V gene lost 1 base and the J gene lost 1 base, with 7 bases spanning the gap. The CDR3 extends over 14 amino acids. Germline CDR1 is LGHDT and CDR2 is YNNKEL (reference sequence). The chain's CDR3 is CASSQVRENTEAFF. The CDR3 DNA reads TGTGCCAGCAGCCAAGTCCGGGAGAACACTGAAGCTTTCTTT.

This clone was counted once. The chain uses TRBV19 and TRBJ2-1; D is uncertain. The CDR3 covers 13 residues. Per germline, CDR1 LNHDA and CDR2 SQIVND (reference sequence). Between the trimmed V and J ends, which lost 7 bases and 5 bases, there was a span of 12 bases. CDR3 coding DNA: TGTGCCAGTAAACTGACCAGGAACAATGAGCAGTTCTTC. Residues: CASKLTRNNEQFF.

CDR3 coding DNA: TGTGCCAGCAGTGAAGAGGGAGGGGGAACCGGGGAGCTGTTTTTT. Protein sequence: CASSEEGGGTGELFF. The rearrangement uses TRBV25-1 and TRBJ2-2; tentatively, D is TRBD2 (7 bases). V was pared by 2 bases and J by 5 bases, with 12 bases between. Germline CDR1 reads MGHDK; CDR2 reads SYGVNS. CDR3 size: 15 residues.

The genes are TRBV19 and TRBJ1-1; D ambiguous. This CDR3 comprises 16 residues. V gave up 4 bases and J gave up 0 bases, with 15 bases separating them. Germline CDR1 reads LNHDA; CDR2 reads SQIVND (reference sequence). The CDR3 DNA reads TGTGCCAGTAGTAGGGCCAGTTCTGTGCTGAACACTGAAGCTTTCTTT. Its protein is CASSRASSVLNTEAFF.

The chain has TRBV6-5 and TRBJ2-6; maybe TRBD2 (6 bases). CDR3 size: 15 residues. V was shortened by 6 bases and J by 0 bases, with 9 bases between the two germline ends. Per the germline V gene, CDR1 is MNHEY and CDR2 is SVGAGI. CDR3 in DNA: TGTGCCAGCAGATTGCGGGACTCTGGGGCCAACGTCCTGACTTTC. Protein sequence: CASRLRDSGANVLTF.

In this sample, this clone turned up a few times. The chain combines TRBV6-2 or TRBV6-3 with TRBJ2-2; D is undetermined. V lost 5 bases and J 1 base, leaving 2 bases between the germline ends. This CDR3 has 12 amino acids. Germline-derived CDR1 and CDR2 are MNHEY and SVGEGT. As DNA, the CDR3 is TGTGCCAGCAGTCGGAACACCGGGGAGCTGTTTTTT. It encodes CASSRNTGELFF.

Notes on this clone: The junction does not match germline at one end; this may be a read error. CDR3 sequence: CASSPHYGYTF. The CDR3 DNA sequence: TGTGCCAGCAGCCCCCACTACGGCTACACCTTC. The chain recombines TRBV7-9 with TRBJ1-2, with D unresolved. The V gene's germline CDR1 is SEHNR and CDR2 FQNEAQ (reference sequence). CDR3 length equals 11 residues.

This clone was counted many times. This rearrangement joins TRBV4-3 to TRBJ1-1, with D perhaps matching TRBD1 (6 bases). Between the trimmed V and J ends, which lost 1 base and 11 bases, there was a span of 14 bases. The length of the CDR3 is 13 residues. CDR1 is LGHNA, CDR2 YSLEER, per germline. The CDR3 nucleotides read TGCGCCAGCAGCCAAGGAACAGGGACGAGGGCTTTCTTT. This sequence encodes CASSQGTGTRAFF.